This entry lists 7 T cell receptor beta chains sequenced from one sample in a study of T cells in Graves' hyperthyroidism and ophthalmopathy. The investigators amplified TCR beta CDR3 regions from RNA transcripts. HTBI primers drove first-round RT-PCR of the TCR CDR3. TCRdb processed the multiplex PCR reads anew with MiXCR; each CDR3 protein has one entry. The table lists hundreds of thousands of distinct CDR3 sequences, 15% to 19% of them singletons, with 28% in the top ten. The sample consisted of blood. These receptors were obtained from a woman between 18 and 30 years old with Graves' hyperthyroidism that later progressed to Graves' ophthalmopathy.

The chain employs TRBV12-3 or TRBV12-4 and TRBJ1-2; 9 nucleotides match TRBD1. V shed 3 bases, J shed 9 bases, and the junction held 5 bases outside the gene matches. The CDR3 is 13 amino acids. The CDR3 is CASSFGTGRRYTF. The DNA for the CDR3 is TGTGCCAGCAGTTTTGGGACAGGGCGGCGCTACACCTTC.

This clonotype was observed at least ten times. The chain is built from TRBV28 and TRBJ2-3; 12 bases agree with TRBD2. The germline V gene has CDR1 MDHEN and CDR2 SYDVKM. This CDR3 spans 16 amino acids. The ends lost 2 bases at V and 7 bases at J; junction bases unmatched: 7. The CDR3 reads CASSLLTSGSKNTQYF. The CDR3 DNA sequence: TGTGCCAGCAGTTTACTGACTAGCGGGAGTAAAAATACGCAGTATTTT.

This clonotype was observed a few times. The chain is built from TRBV27 and TRBJ2-1, with D perhaps matching TRBD2 (5 bases). Trimming left V 7 bases short and J 5 bases short, with 12 bases between. The CDR3 is 13 amino acids. Germline V gene lookup returns CDR1 MNHEY and CDR2 SMNVEV (reference sequence). The CDR3 is CASTVGLNNEQFF. The CDR3 region has the DNA TGTGCCAGCACAGTCGGACTTAACAATGAGCAGTTCTTC.

This clonotype was seen at least ten times. The chain employs TRBV5-1 and TRBJ2-3; D is uncertain. Germline CDR1 reads SGHRS; CDR2 reads YFSETQ. The CDR3 is 13 residues long. V was pared by 6 bases and J by 2 bases, with 10 bases between. This CDR3 reads CASKASSTDTQYF. DNA of the CDR3: TGCGCCAGCAAGGCCTCATCCACAGATACGCAGTATTTT.

This clonotype was observed many times. The chain has TRBV6-1 and TRBJ2-1; D tentatively reads TRBD1 or TRBD2 (5 bases each). The ends were cut back, 5 bases at V and 2 bases at J, with 10 bases in the middle. The CDR3 totals 14 residues. CDR1 is MNHNS, CDR2 SASEGT, per germline. The CDR3 sequence: CASSRGTTYNEQFF. In DNA, the CDR3 is TGTGCCAGCAGTAGAGGGACCACCTACAATGAGCAGTTCTTC.

This clonotype was recorded many times. The rearrangement joins TRBV5-1 to TRBJ2-3, with 12 bases that match TRBD2. CDR1 is SGHRS, CDR2 YFSETQ, per germline. The CDR3 consists of 15 residues. With 0 bases clipped from V and 8 bases from J, the junction kept 4 bases outside the gene matches. CDR3 sequence: CASSLGTTSGSTQYF. In DNA form, the CDR3 reads TGCGCCAGCAGCTTGGGTACGACTAGCGGGAGTACGCAGTATTTT.

This clonotype has a count of ten or more. This sequence joins TRBV20-1 and TRBJ2-1; 8 nucleotides match TRBD1. Germline trimming cut 5 bases from V and 5 bases from J; bases unmatched to any gene: 8. The germline gives CDR1 DFQATT, CDR2 SNEGSKA (reference sequence). There are 14 residues in the CDR3. For the CDR3, the DNA is TGCAGTGCTCGGACTCAGACAGGGGACAATGAGCAGTTCTTC. Translated, it gives CSARTQTGDNEQFF.